Shown below are 2 T cell receptor beta chains from a single sample sequenced in a study of blood T cell repertoires in COVID-19. Using immunoSEQ multiplex PCR, the repertoire was profiled, and TCRdb retains in-frame clones only, with some absent. Here the sample spans around 260,000 clones, 88% being singletons. The sequencing sample was made of peripheral blood. The receptor source for this set is a man between 60 and 75 years old who had recovered from COVID-19.

This rearrangement joins TRBV2 to TRBJ2-1, with 11 bases identical to TRBD2. This CDR3 region has 14 residues. Per germline, CDR1 SNHLY and CDR2 FYNNEI. With V trimmed by 10 bases and J by 7 bases, 9 bases remained unmatched. For the CDR3, the DNA is TGTGCCAAACACTCTAGCGGGGGGAAGAATGAGCAGTTCTTC. It translates to CAKHSSGGKNEQFF.

This chain joins TRBV6-2 or TRBV6-3 and TRBJ2-6; tentatively, D is TRBD2 (5 bases). The CDR3 totals 15 residues. From germline, CDR1 is MNHEY and CDR2 SVGEGT. The ends were cut back, 4 bases at V and 0 bases at J, with 7 bases in the middle. The CDR3 region is CASSSGNSGANVLTF. The CDR3 DNA reads TGTGCCAGCAGTTCGGGGAACTCTGGGGCCAACGTCCTGACTTTC.